The entry below describes one T cell receptor (beta chain). What it binds is unknown. The germline CDR1 and CDR2 sequences are MNHNY and SVGAGI (reference sequence). The length of the CDR3 is 13 residues. Deletions cut 4 bases from V and 2 bases from J, with 8 bases between. The PCR made use of 60 Vbeta and 13 Jbeta primers. The assay was immunoSEQ multiplex PCR, and TCRdb's table has in-frame clones only and misses some. Seen here are 80,000 to 100,000 clones, under 75% observed once, and the top ten hold over 0.95%. This specimen comes from a study of cytomegalovirus exposure and HLA in healthy donors. Regarding the study as a whole: The study flagged roughly 160 TCR beta chains as cytomegalovirus-associated.

V is TRBV6-6 and J is TRBJ1-1; the D is unclear. This clonotype was obtained from a female donor in good health and CMV-seronegative. Sequenced sample: PBMCs. CDR3 DNA: TGTGCCAGCAGTTTGACTCGAAACACTGAAGCTTTCTTT. Encoded protein: CASSLTRNTEAFF.